Listed below are T cell receptor beta chains from one sample, sequenced in a study of PD-1 blockade in classical Hodgkin lymphoma. Repertoires were generated with immunoSEQ multiplex PCR, while TCRdb's copy carries only in-frame clones and drops some. Of about 45,000 clones detected, roughly 78% appear once; the ten largest clones hold around 2.8%. Sample: peripheral blood mononuclear cells (PBMCs), taken before the second cycle of nivolumab. These receptors all stem from a human donor with classical Hodgkin lymphoma. The CDR3 runs from the conserved cysteine through the conserved F or W. The D gene is left open where the match is weak. Some rows mark clone size as missing; the rest say once, few, many or name a class of expanded clone.

TRBD1,-,TRBJ2-7,TRBV6-6,TGTGCCACGACAGGGGGCTCCCACGAGCAGTACTTC,CATTGGSHEQYF
TRBD1,few,TRBJ1-2,TRBV6-6,TGTGCCAGCAGTTACCCGGACAGGGTAGGCTACACCTTC,CASSYPDRVGYTF
TRBD1,-,TRBJ1-1,TRBV30,TGTGCCTGGCCTCCTCAGGGGGCGGACACTGAAGCTTTCTTT,CAWPPQGADTEAFF
-,-,TRBJ1-1,TRBV19,TGTGCCAGTAGTATACCAATCCACGAGATCAGGGGCACTGAAGCTTTCTTT,CASSIPIHEIRGTEAFF
-,-,TRBJ1-1,TRBV7-6,TGTGCCAGCAGCCTCGGGACGGCGACTGAAGCTTTCTTT,CASSLGTATEAFF
-,-,TRBJ1-2,TRBV4-3,TGCGCCAGCAGCCAAGAGGACAGCTCTCTCTATGGCTACACCTTC,CASSQEDSSLYGYTF
TRBD1,-,TRBJ2-7,TRBV5-6,TGTGCCAGCAGCCCCCCGGGACAGGGAGCCTACGAGCAGTACTTC,CASSPPGQGAYEQYF
TRBD2,-,TRBJ2-3,TRBV5-8,TGTGCCAGCAGCTTGGCCGGGACTAGCGGGGGGGCCACAGATACGCAGTATTTT,CASSLAGTSGGATDTQYF
TRBD1,-,TRBJ1-1,TRBV5-1,TGCGCCAGCAGCGGGACGACAGGGCTCAACACTGAAGCTTTCTTT,CASSGTTGLNTEAFF
TRBD1,-,TRBJ2-7,TRBV11-2,TGTGCCAGCAGCTCGGGACAGGGTTTGGACTTC,CASSSGQGLDF
-,-,TRBJ1-2,TRBV5-4,TGTGCCAGCGTCAAACGAGGGGATGGCTACACCTTC,CASVKRGDGYTF
-,once,TRBJ1-6,TRBV9,TGTGCCAGCAGCCGCAGATCACCCCTCCACTTT,CASSRRSPLHF
-,-,TRBJ1-3,TRBV5-1,TGCGCCAGCAGCCCTGACTTGTTCTCTGGAAACACCATATATTTT,CASSPDLFSGNTIYF
-,once,TRBJ2-7,TRBV27,TGTGCCAGCATCGGAGGTATGGCAGGGGACACCTACGAGCAGTACTTC,CASIGGMAGDTYEQYF
-,-,TRBJ2-3,TRBV7-8,TGTGCCAGCAGCTTAATGGGGGGATCCCCTAGCACAGATACGCAGTATTTT,CASSLMGGSPSTDTQYF
-,few,TRBJ1-1,TRBV11-3,TGTGCCAGCAGCTTAGCCGTCAACACTGAAGCTTTCTTT,CASSLAVNTEAFF
-,-,TRBJ1-1,TRBV27,TGTGCCAACCAGGGCAGGAACACTGAAGCTTTCTTT,CANQGRNTEAFF
-,-,TRBJ1-2,TRBV7-3,TGTGCCAGCAGCTTCGAACCGGGAACCTATGGCTACACCTTC,CASSFEPGTYGYTF
TRBD1,-,TRBJ1-2,TRBV4-3,TGCGCCAGCAGCCAAAGGACAGGGCCCTATGGCTACACCTTC,CASSQRTGPYGYTF
TRBD1,once,TRBJ1-2,TRBV15,TGTGCCACCAGCAGAGTCCGGAGGGACAGGGGGGACTATGGCTACACCTTC,CATSRVRRDRGDYGYTF
-,-,TRBJ1-3,TRBV5-1,TGCGCCAGCAGCCTGGCAGGCGGCACCATATATTTT,CASSLAGGTIYF
-,-,TRBJ2-1,TRBV6-5,TGTGCCAGCTGTACTGGGGGAGAGATGAATGAGCAGTTCTTC,CASCTGGEMNEQFF
-,-,TRBJ1-2,TRBV15,TGTGCCACCAGCAGGCCAGGGAAGGTCTATGGCTACACCTTC,CATSRPGKVYGYTF
TRBD2,-,TRBJ2-5,TRBV6-1,TGTGCCAGCACACTAGCGGGATGGGAGACCCAGTACTTC,CASTLAGWETQYF
-,-,TRBJ1-1,TRBV30,TGTGCCTGGAGCCCGGTTGGGAACACTGAAGCTTTCTTT,CAWSPVGNTEAFF
TRBD2,once,TRBJ2-3,TRBV28,TGTGCCAGCAGTCCTATATTTCTTCGGGAGGGCCTTTCACGCACAGATACGCAGTATTTT,CASSPIFLREGLSRTDTQYF
-,-,TRBJ2-7,TRBV4-1,TGCGCCAGCAGCCAAGATGGGGGGATCAGCTACGAGCAGTACTTC,CASSQDGGISYEQYF
TRBD2,few,TRBJ2-3,TRBV11-2,TGTGCCAGCAGCTTAGTCTGGCGCGGGGGGTCCACAGATACGCAGTATTTT,CASSLVWRGGSTDTQYF
TRBD2,-,TRBJ2-2,TRBV29-1,TGCAGCGGCTCGACTAGCGGGCTCACCGGGGAGCTGTTTTTT,CSGSTSGLTGELFF
TRBD2,-,TRBJ2-2,TRBV9,TGTGCCAGCAGCGCCTCCTTAGCGGGGGCGGGTACCGGGGAGCTGTTTTTT,CASSASLAGAGTGELFF
TRBD1,-,TRBJ1-5,TRBV5-8,TGTGCCAGCAGCCAGGGACAGTACCCCGAAGACCCCCAGCATTTT,CASSQGQYPEDPQHF
-,-,TRBJ1-2,TRBV7-6,TGTGCCAGCAGCTTAGCTAGGCAGCATGTCGAGTCCTTC,CASSLARQHVESF
TRBD1,few,TRBJ1-5,TRBV27,TGTGCCAGCAGTTTGTTCAGGGGGGCACAGCCCCAGCATTTT,CASSLFRGAQPQHF
-,-,TRBJ2-5,TRBV6-5,TGTGCCAGCAGCCCAATAGACGTCCGGACCCAGTACTTC,CASSPIDVRTQYF
-,-,TRBJ1-1,TRBV28,TGTGCCAGCAGTCTGACTACAGGGTCTACTGAAGCTTTCTTT,CASSLTTGSTEAFF
TRBD2,-,TRBJ2-1,TRBV5-1,TGCGCCAGCAGCTTAGCGGCTAGCGGATACAATGAGCAGTTCTTC,CASSLAASGYNEQFF
-,-,TRBJ2-7,TRBV30,TGTGCCGGGACCCTAGGGGGGGAGCAGTACTTC,CAGTLGGEQYF
-,once,TRBJ1-2,TRBV27,TGTGCCAGCAGTTTTTTGGGGGCCTGGGGCTACACCTTC,CASSFLGAWGYTF
-,-,TRBJ2-6,TRBV9,TGTGCCAGCAGCGTTCCTGGGTTAGGGGCCAACGTCCTGACTTTC,CASSVPGLGANVLTF
-,-,TRBJ2-1,TRBV6-6,TGTGCCAGCAGTTACGCCAATCAGGGAAATGAGCAGTTCTTC,CASSYANQGNEQFF
-,-,TRBJ2-3,TRBV5-6,TGTGCCAGCAGCTTGGTGGCGGGAGATACGCAGTATTTT,CASSLVAGDTQYF
TRBD1,-,TRBJ1-1,TRBV9,TGTGCCAGCAGCGTAGGGTCAGGGGGCTCCGATATCAAAGCTTTCTTT,CASSVGSGGSDIKAFF